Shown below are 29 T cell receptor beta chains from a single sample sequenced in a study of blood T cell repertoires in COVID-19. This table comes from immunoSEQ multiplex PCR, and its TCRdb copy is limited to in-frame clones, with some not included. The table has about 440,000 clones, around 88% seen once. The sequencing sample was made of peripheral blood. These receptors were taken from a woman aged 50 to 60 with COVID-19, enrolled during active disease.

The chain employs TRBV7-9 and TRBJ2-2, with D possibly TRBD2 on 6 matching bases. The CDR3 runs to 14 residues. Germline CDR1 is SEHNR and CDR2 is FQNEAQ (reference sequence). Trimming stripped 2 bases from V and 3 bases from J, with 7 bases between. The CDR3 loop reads CASSLTGDTGELFF. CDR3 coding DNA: TGTGCCAGCAGCTTAACGGGGGACACCGGGGAGCTGTTTTTT.

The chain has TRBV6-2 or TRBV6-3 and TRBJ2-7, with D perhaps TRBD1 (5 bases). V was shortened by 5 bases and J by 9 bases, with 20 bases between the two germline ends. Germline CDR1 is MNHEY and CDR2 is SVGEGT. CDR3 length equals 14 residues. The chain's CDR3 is CASSHQGLHDGQYF. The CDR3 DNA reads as TGTGCCAGCAGTCACCAGGGTTTGCACGACGGGCAGTACTTC.

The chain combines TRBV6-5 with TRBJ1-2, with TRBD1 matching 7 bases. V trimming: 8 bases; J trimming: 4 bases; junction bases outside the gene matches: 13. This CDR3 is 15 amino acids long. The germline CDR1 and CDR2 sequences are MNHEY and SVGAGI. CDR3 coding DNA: TGTGCCAGCTTAAGGCAAGTAGGGGGCTTCTATGGCTACACCTTC. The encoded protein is CASLRQVGGFYGYTF.

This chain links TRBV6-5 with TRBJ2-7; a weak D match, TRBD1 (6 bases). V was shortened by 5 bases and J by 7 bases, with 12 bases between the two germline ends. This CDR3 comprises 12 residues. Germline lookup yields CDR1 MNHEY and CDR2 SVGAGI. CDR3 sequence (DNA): TGTGCCAGCAGTAAGGACAGCCCTGAGCAGTACTTC. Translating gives CASSKDSPEQYF.

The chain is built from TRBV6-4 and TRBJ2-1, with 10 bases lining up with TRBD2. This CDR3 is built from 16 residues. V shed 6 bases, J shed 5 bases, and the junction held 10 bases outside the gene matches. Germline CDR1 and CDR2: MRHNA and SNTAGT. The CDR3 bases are TGTGCCAGCAGAGAGATAGCGGGGGGACCCCACAATGAGCAGTTCTTC. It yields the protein CASREIAGGPHNEQFF.

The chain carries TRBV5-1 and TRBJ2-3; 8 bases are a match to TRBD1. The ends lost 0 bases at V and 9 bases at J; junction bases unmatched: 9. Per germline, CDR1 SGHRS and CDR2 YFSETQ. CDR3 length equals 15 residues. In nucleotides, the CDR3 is TGCGCCAGCAGCTTGGGGAGGACAGGGAGCCTGACGCAGTATTTT. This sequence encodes CASSLGRTGSLTQYF.

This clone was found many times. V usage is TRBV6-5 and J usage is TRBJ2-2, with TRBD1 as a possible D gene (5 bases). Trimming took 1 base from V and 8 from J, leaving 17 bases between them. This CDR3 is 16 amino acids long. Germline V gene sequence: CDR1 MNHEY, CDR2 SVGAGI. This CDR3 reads CASSYFVGQGPGELFF. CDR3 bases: TGTGCCAGCAGTTACTTTGTTGGGCAGGGCCCTGGGGAGCTGTTTTTT.

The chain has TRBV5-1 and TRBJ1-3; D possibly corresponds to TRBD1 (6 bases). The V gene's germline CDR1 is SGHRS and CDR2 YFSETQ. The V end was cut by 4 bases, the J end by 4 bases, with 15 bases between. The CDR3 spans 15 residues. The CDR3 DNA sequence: TGCGCCAGCAGCGTATTTACAGGGTCGGGAAACACCATATATTTT. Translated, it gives CASSVFTGSGNTIYF.

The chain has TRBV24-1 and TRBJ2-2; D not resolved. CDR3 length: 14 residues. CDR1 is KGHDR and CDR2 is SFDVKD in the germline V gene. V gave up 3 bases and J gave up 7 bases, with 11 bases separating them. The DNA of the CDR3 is TGTGCCACCAGTGATCTCCTCTCCGGCGGGGAGCTGTTTTTT. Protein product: CATSDLLSGGELFF.

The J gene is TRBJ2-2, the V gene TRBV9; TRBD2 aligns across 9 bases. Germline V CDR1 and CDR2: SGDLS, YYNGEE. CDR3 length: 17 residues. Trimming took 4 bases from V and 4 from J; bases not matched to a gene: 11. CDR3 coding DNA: TGTGCCAGCAGCCCCAATTTAGCGGGGGAGACCACCGGGGAGCTGTTTTTT. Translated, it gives CASSPNLAGETTGELFF.

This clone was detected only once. CDR3 residues: CASSGEGVRNEQFF. CDR3 in DNA: TGCGCCAGCAGCGGTGAGGGGGTTAGGAATGAGCAGTTCTTC. This chain uses TRBV5-1 with TRBJ2-1, with D possibly TRBD1 on 6 matching bases. The CDR3 is made up of 14 amino acids. Germline assignment: CDR1 SGHRS and CDR2 YFSETQ. V lost 4 bases to trimming and J lost 7 bases, with 15 bases between them.

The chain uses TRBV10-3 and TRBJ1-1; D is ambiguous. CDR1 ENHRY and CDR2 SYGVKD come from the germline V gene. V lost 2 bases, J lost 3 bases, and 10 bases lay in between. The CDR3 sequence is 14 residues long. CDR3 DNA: TGTGCCATCAGTGAGCAACTACAAGACACTGAAGCTTTCTTT. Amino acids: CAISEQLQDTEAFF.

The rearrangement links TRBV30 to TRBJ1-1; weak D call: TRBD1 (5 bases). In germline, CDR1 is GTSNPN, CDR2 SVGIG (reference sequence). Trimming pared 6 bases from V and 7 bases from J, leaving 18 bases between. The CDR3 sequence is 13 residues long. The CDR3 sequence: CACTGPGRDEAFF. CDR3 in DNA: TGTGCCTGTACCGGGCCAGGGAGGGATGAAGCTTTCTTT.

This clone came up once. This CDR3 reads CASSESVGLAGGSYNEQFF. The CDR3 region has the DNA TGTGCCAGCAGTGAATCCGTCGGACTAGCGGGGGGCTCCTACAATGAGCAGTTCTTC. The genes are TRBV6-1 and TRBJ2-1, with 14 bases matching TRBD2. The CDR3 spans 19 residues. CDR1 and CDR2 from the germline V gene are MNHNS and SASEGT. The ends lost 2 bases at V and 0 bases at J; junction bases unmatched: 6.

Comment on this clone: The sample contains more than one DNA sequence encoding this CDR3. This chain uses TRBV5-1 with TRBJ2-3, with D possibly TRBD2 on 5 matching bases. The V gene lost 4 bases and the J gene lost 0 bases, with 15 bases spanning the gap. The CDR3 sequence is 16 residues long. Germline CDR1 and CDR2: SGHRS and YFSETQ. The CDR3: CASSLGVAASTDTQYF. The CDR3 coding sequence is TGCGCCAGCAGCCTGGGAGTGGCGGCTAGCACAGATACGCAGTATTTT.

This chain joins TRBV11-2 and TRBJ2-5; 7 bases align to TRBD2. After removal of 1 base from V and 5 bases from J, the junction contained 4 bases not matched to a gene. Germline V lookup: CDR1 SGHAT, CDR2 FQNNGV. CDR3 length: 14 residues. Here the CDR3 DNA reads TGTGCCAGCAGCTTAGGGCAGGGAGGGGAGACCCAGTACTTC. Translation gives CASSLGQGGETQYF.

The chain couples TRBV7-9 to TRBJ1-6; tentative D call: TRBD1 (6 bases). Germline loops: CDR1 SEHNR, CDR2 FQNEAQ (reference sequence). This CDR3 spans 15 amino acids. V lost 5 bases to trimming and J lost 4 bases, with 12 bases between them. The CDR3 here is CASSPQGSYNSPLHF. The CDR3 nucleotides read TGTGCCAGCAGCCCCCAGGGGAGTTATAATTCACCCCTCCACTTT.

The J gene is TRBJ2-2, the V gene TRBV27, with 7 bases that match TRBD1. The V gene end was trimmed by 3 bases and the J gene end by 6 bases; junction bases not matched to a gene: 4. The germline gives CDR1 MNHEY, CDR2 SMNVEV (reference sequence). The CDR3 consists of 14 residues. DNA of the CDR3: TGTGCCAGCAGTTTGGTACAGGGGCCCGGGGAGCTGTTTTTT. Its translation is CASSLVQGPGELFF.

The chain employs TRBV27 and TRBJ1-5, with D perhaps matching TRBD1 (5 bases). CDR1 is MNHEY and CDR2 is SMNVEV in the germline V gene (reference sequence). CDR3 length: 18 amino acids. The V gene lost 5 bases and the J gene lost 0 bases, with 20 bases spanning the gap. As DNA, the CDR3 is TGTGCCAGCAGTCGTCGACAATCCCCCAGGGTTAGCAATCAGCCCCAGCATTTT. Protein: CASSRRQSPRVSNQPQHF.

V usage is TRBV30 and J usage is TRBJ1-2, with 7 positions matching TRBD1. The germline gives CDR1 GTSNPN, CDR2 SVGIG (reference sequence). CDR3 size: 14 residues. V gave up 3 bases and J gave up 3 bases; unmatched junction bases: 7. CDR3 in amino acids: CAWRGGQSHYGYTF. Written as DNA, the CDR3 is TGTGCCTGGAGGGGGGGACAGTCCCACTATGGCTACACCTTC.

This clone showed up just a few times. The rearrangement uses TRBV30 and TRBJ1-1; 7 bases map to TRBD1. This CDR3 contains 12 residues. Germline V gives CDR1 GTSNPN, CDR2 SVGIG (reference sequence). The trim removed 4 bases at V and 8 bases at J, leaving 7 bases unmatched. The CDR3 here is CAWIRDRPEAFF. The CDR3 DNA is TGTGCCTGGATCCGGGACAGACCCGAAGCTTTCTTT.

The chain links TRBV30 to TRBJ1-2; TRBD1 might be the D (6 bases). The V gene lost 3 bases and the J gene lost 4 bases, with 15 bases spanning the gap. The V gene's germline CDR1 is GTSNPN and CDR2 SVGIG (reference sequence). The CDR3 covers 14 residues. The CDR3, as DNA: TGTGCCTGGAGCAGGACAGCAACACTCTATGGCTACACCTTC. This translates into CAWSRTATLYGYTF.

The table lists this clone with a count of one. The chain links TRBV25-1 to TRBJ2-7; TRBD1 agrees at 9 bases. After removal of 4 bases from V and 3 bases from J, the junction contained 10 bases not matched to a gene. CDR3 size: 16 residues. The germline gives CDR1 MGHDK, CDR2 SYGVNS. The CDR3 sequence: CASSALPGTGSYEQYF. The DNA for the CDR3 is TGTGCCAGCAGTGCCCTCCCCGGGACAGGGAGCTACGAGCAGTACTTC.

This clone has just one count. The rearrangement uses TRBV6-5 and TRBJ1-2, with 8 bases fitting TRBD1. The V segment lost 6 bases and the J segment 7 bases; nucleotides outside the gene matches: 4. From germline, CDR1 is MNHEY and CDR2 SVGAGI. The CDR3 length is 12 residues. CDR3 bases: TGTGCCAGCAGCTCAGGGGGCGGTGGCTACACCTTC. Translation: CASSSGGGGYTF.

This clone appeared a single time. The CDR3 DNA follows: TGTGCCAGCAGCTCCTTTTCAGGGGCTTCCTACGAGCAGTACTTC. Residues: CASSSFSGASYEQYF. The rearrangement uses TRBV5-4 and TRBJ2-7; a weak D match, TRBD1 (6 bases). Germline V gene lookup returns CDR1 SGHNT and CDR2 YYREEE (reference sequence). This CDR3 is built from 15 residues. Trimming removed 3 bases from V and 1 base from J, with 14 bases in between.

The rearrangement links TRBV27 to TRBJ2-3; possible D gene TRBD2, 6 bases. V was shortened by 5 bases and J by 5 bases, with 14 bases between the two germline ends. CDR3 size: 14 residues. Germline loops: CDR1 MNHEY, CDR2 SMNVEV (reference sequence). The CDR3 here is CASSVSGPVDTQYF. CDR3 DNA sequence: TGTGCCAGCAGTGTAAGCGGGCCTGTAGATACGCAGTATTTT.

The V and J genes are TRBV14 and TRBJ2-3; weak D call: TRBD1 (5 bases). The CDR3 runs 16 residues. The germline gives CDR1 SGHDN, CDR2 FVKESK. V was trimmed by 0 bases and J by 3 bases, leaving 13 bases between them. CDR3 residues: CASSQDQGRGTDTQYF. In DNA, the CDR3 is TGTGCCAGCAGCCAAGATCAGGGAAGGGGAACAGATACGCAGTATTTT.

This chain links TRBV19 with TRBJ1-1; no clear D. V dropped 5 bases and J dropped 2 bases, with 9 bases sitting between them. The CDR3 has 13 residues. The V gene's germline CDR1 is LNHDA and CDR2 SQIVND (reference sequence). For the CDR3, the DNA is TGTGCCAGTAGTGCTCGGGGTAACACTGAAGCTTTCTTT. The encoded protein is CASSARGNTEAFF.

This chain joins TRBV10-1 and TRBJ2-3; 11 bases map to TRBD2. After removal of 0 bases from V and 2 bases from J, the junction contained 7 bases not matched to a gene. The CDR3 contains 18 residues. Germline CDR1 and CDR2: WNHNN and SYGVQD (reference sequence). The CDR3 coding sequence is TGCGCCAGCAGTGAGTCGAGTGGTAGCGGGGGGGCCACAGATACGCAGTATTTT. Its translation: CASSESSGSGGATDTQYF.